The T cell receptor beta chain under discussion was sequenced for a study of CD8+ T cells in alopecia areata. The germline V gene encodes CDR1 SGHTA and CDR2 FQGNSA. The CDR3 totals 16 residues. V shed 5 bases and J 4 bases; nucleotides not matched to a gene: 9. The study, taken as a whole, reports: In patients, TCRs were shared less clearly than in mice, and HLA may possibly be involved. Alphabeta T cells residing in normal skin are also sequenced in scalp samples.

Sequencing relied on a cDNA template that was reverse transcribed from extracted RNA. Clones were sequenced by immunoSEQ multiplex PCR, and TCRdb holds only the in-frame ones, with some missing. The top ten hold less than 5.5% of the sample, which has around 130,000 clones, roughly three fifths seen once. Of note for this clone: The target antigen is unknown.

This sequence was found in a human donor with alopecia areata. V and J are TRBV7-2 and TRBJ2-2, with 8 bases identical to TRBD2. Source: CD4+ T cells sorted from blood, taken at week 0. Here the CDR3 reads CASSPWREAVTGELFF. Here the CDR3 DNA reads TGTGCCAGCAGCCCCTGGCGGGAGGCGGTCACCGGGGAGCTGTTTTTT.